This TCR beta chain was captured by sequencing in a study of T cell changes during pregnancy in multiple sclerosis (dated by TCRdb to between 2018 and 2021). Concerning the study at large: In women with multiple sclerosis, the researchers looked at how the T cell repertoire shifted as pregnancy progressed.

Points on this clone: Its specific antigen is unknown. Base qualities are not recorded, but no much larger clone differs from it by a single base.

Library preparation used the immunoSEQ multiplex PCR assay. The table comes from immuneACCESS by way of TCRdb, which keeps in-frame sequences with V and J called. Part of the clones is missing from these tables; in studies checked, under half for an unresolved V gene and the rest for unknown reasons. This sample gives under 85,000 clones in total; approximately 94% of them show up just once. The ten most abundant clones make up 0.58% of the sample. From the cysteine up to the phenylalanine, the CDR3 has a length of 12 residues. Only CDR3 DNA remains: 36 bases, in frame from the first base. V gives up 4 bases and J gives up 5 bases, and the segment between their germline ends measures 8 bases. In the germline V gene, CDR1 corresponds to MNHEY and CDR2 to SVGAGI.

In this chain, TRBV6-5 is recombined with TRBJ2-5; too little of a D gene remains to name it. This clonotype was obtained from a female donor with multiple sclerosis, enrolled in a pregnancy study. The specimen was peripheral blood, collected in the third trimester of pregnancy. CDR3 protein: CASSSSMETQYF. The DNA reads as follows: TGTGCCAGCAGTTCGAGCATGGAGACCCAGTACTTC.